This section outlines one TCR beta chain sequence together with its context. Cohort placement rested on clinical history that participants reported themselves. Recovered status applied to Cohort 3 donors who had two consecutive negative PCRs. It also applied to those with clearance or with symptom resolution. Methods used by the authors: How many nucleated cells were present was estimated from reference gene primer amplification. Profiled with immunoSEQ multiplex PCR; TCRdb holds only in-frame clones, not every one. V and J calls and clone size come straight from that table; D and trimming were deduced from the DNA. The sample comprises roughly 500,000 clones, over 75% of which are singletons, and 1.5% to 2% rests with the top ten. This sample is drawn from a study of blood T cell repertoires in COVID-19. About the study: The cDNA or gDNA used as material had been derived from T cells, B-cell-depleted T cells, or PBMCs.

Germline lookup yields CDR1 KGHDR and CDR2 SFDVKD. The CDR3 runs 13 residues. The V and J ends lost 5 bases and 7 bases respectively, with 13 bases between them. What was sequenced was PBMCs or T cells enriched from blood (not recorded which). V usage is TRBV24-1 and J usage is TRBJ1-2, with D possibly matching TRBD1 (5 bases). The sequence was obtained from a woman aged 35 to 49 who had recovered from COVID-19. CDR3 nucleotide sequence: TGTGCCACCAGTGGCGGGACCTCCAGTGGCTACACCTTC. Translation: CATSGGTSSGYTF.